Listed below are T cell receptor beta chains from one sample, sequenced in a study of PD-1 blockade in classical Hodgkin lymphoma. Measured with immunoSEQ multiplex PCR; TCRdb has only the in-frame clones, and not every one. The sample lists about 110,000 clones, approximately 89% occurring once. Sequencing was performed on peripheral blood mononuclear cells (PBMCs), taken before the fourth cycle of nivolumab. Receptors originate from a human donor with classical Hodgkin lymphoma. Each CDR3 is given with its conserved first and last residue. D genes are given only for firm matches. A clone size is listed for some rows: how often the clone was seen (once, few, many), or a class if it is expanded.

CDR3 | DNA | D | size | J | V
CASSSYNQPQHF | TGTGCCAGCAGTTCCTACAATCAGCCCCAGCATTTT | - | - | TRBJ1-5 | TRBV28
CASSVGWGGEKLFF | TGTGCCAGCAGCGTAGGATGGGGCGGCGAAAAACTGTTTTTT | - | - | TRBJ1-4 | TRBV9
CASSETDSEGYTF | TGCGCCAGCAGCGAGACCGACAGTGAAGGCTACACCTTC | - | - | TRBJ1-2 | TRBV5-1
CASSQRQGGEQFF | TGCGCCAGCAGCCAACGGCAGGGAGGTGAGCAGTTCTTC | - | - | TRBJ2-1 | TRBV4-1
CASSPTGGRETQYF | TGTGCCAGCAGCCCCACAGGTGGGCGAGAGACCCAGTACTTC | - | - | TRBJ2-5 | TRBV13
CASSLVGLNTEAFF | TGTGCCAGCAGCTTAGTGGGACTTAACACTGAAGCTTTCTTT | - | once | TRBJ1-1 | TRBV7-9
CAISDPGAGLIADTQYF | TGTGCCATCAGTGATCCCGGGGCAGGGTTGATTGCAGATACGCAGTATTTT | - | - | TRBJ2-3 | TRBV10-3
CASSLYFRGASGSRSTDTQYF | TGTGCCAGCAGTTTATATTTCCGCGGGGCTAGCGGGAGCCGTAGCACAGATACGCAGTATTTT | TRBD2 | - | TRBJ2-3 | TRBV28
CASSFSQGGYGYTF | TGTGCCAGCAGCTTCTCGCAGGGTGGCTATGGCTACACCTTC | - | - | TRBJ1-2 | TRBV5-8
CASSSPRGVKNEQFF | TGTGCCAGCAGCTCCCCCCGGGGGGTGAAGAATGAGCAGTTCTTC | TRBD2 | - | TRBJ2-1 | TRBV7-2
CASSAGGGILNTGELFF | TGTGCCAGCAGCGCCGGGGGGGGTATTTTGAACACCGGGGAGCTGTTTTTT | TRBD2 | - | TRBJ2-2 | TRBV7-6
CASSPDGMNQPQHF | TGTGCCAGCAGTCCTGACGGGATGAATCAGCCCCAGCATTTT | - | - | TRBJ1-5 | TRBV2
CASSRTVAGNNEQFF | TGTGCCAGCAGCCGGACTGTAGCGGGAAACAATGAGCAGTTCTTC | TRBD2 | - | TRBJ2-1 | TRBV7-9
CASSLSGADGQFF | TGTGCCAGTAGTCTAAGTGGGGCAGACGGGCAGTTCTTC | - | - | TRBJ2-1 | TRBV19
CASSQRGRREAFF | TGTGCCAGCAGCCAGCGGGGGCGGAGGGAGGCTTTCTTT | - | - | TRBJ1-1 | TRBV7-9
CASSSNRGSYGYTF | TGTGCCAGCAGCTCAAACAGGGGGAGCTATGGCTACACCTTC | TRBD1 | few | TRBJ1-2 | TRBV5-4
CASSVGGGTGELFF | TGTGCCAGCAGCGTAGGCGGGGGCACCGGGGAGCTGTTTTTT | TRBD2 | - | TRBJ2-2 | TRBV9
CASSRTLAGVLANEQFF | TGCGCCAGCAGCCGGACCCTAGCGGGAGTGTTAGCGAATGAGCAGTTCTTC | TRBD2 | - | TRBJ2-1 | TRBV4-1
CASSPGTDPYGYTF | TGTGCCAGCAGCCCCGGGACGGACCCCTATGGCTACACCTTC | - | - | TRBJ1-2 | TRBV7-2
CASSEMLRQDKNIQYF | TGTGCCAGCAGTGAAATGTTGCGACAGGACAAAAACATTCAGTACTTC | - | - | TRBJ2-4 | TRBV2
CASSVRRALTGYTF | TGTGCCAGCAGTGTCCGGCGGGCCCTAACAGGCTACACCTTC | - | - | TRBJ1-2 | TRBV2
CASSPLWGTEAFF | TGTGCCAGCAGTCCCCTATGGGGCACTGAAGCTTTCTTT | - | - | TRBJ1-1 | TRBV28
CASSEDRAVYGYTF | TGTGCCAGCAGTGAAGACAGGGCAGTCTATGGCTACACCTTC | TRBD1 | - | TRBJ1-2 | TRBV6-4
CATSRDGGTPQYF | TGTGCCACCAGCAGAGACGGTGGGACGCCGCAGTACTTC | - | - | TRBJ2-7 | TRBV15
CASSLGTPYYEQYF | TGTGCCAGCAGTTTAGGGACCCCCTACTACGAGCAGTACTTC | - | - | TRBJ2-7 | TRBV28
CASSTGKFYEQYF | TGTGCCAGTAGTACAGGGAAATTCTACGAGCAGTACTTC | - | - | TRBJ2-7 | TRBV19
CASSRGGRGLGQPQHF | TGTGCCAGCAGCCGGGGGGGCAGGGGGCTCGGTCAGCCCCAGCATTTT | - | - | TRBJ1-5 | TRBV21-1
CASSSFGASNEQFF | TGTGCCAGCAGCTCCTTCGGGGCTAGCAATGAGCAGTTCTTC | - | - | TRBJ2-1 | TRBV11-1
CASSKASSGTYNEQFF | TGTGCCAGCAGCAAAGCGTCATCCGGGACCTACAATGAGCAGTTCTTC | - | - | TRBJ2-1 | TRBV21-1
CASSSTGDESNQPQHF | TGTGCCAGCTCATCTACAGGGGACGAGAGCAATCAGCCCCAGCATTTT | TRBD1 | - | TRBJ1-5 | TRBV18
CASSLNSANYGYTF | TGCGCCAGCAGCTTGAACTCAGCTAACTATGGCTACACCTTC | - | once | TRBJ1-2 | TRBV5-1
CAWSVGQVPIREKLFF | TGTGCCTGGAGTGTAGGCCAGGTTCCTATTCGAGAAAAACTGTTTTTT | - | - | TRBJ1-4 | TRBV30
CASSQGGRGTEAFF | TGTGCCAGCAGCCAAGGGGGGAGGGGCACTGAAGCTTTCTTT | - | - | TRBJ1-1 | TRBV16
CASSPRLDGTEAFF | TGTGCCAGCAGCCCGCGATTAGATGGGACTGAAGCTTTCTTT | - | - | TRBJ1-1 | TRBV4-2
CASSPRRDISYEQYF | TGCGCCAGCAGCCCTCGACGGGACATCTCCTACGAGCAGTACTTC | - | - | TRBJ2-7 | TRBV5-1
CASSLDRGKAFF | TGTGCCAGCAGCTTAGATCGAGGGAAAGCTTTCTTT | - | - | TRBJ1-1 | TRBV7-8